Following are 30 T cell receptor beta chains from one sample sequenced in a study of cytomegalovirus exposure and HLA in healthy donors. Repertoires were generated with immunoSEQ multiplex PCR, while TCRdb's copy carries only in-frame clones and drops some. This table holds 55,000 to 75,000 clones, over 85% found once. The sequencing sample was made of PBMCs. The receptors come from a man younger than 30 in good health and CMV-seropositive.

The chain has TRBV7-9 and TRBJ2-7; 8 bases are a match to TRBD2. Germline values: CDR1 SEHNR, CDR2 FQNEAQ (reference sequence). Trimming took 5 bases from V and 4 from J; bases not matched to a gene: 10. This CDR3 comprises 15 residues. The CDR3 nucleotides are TGTGCCAGCAGCCGCCTCGGAGCGGGAGAGTACGAGCAGTACTTC. This gives the protein CASSRLGAGEYEQYF. Combining the CDR3 with reference TRBV7-9 and TRBJ2-7 gives the whole variable domain DTGVSQNPRHKITKRGQNVTFRCDPISEHNRLYWYRQTLGQGPEFLTYFQNEAQLEKSRLLSDRFSAERPKGSFSTLEIQRTEQGDSAMYLCASSRLGAGEYEQYFGPGTRLTVT.

This chain joins TRBV7-2 and TRBJ2-2; 8 bases map to TRBD2. This CDR3 comprises 16 residues. The germline gives CDR1 SGHTA, CDR2 FQGNSA. After removal of 5 bases from V and 0 bases from J, the junction contained 5 bases not matched to a gene. This chain's CDR3 is CASSPPSGPNTGELFF. CDR3 DNA: TGTGCCAGCAGCCCCCCTAGCGGGCCGAACACCGGGGAGCTGTTTTTT. Variable domain in full (rest from reference TRBV7-2 and TRBJ2-2): GAGVSQSPSNKVTEKGKDVELRCDPISGHTALYWYRQSLGQGLEFLIYFQGNSAPDKSGLPSDRFSAERTGGSVSTLTIQRTQQEDSAVYLCASSPPSGPNTGELFFGEGSRLTVL.

This chain uses TRBV7-3 with TRBJ2-7, with a tentative D call TRBD2 (7 bases). Deletions cut 1 base from V and 5 bases from J, with 12 bases between. The CDR3 contains 14 residues. Germline CDR1 is SGHTA and CDR2 is FQGTGA. The CDR3 DNA is TGTGCCAGCAGCTTAAGGGGGGGCCTCGACGAGCAGTACTTC. It yields the protein CASSLRGGLDEQYF. The variable domain in full, completed from reference TRBV7-3 and TRBJ2-7, reads GAGVSQTPSNKVTEKGKYVELRCDPISGHTALYWYRQSLGQGPEFLIYFQGTGAADDSGLPNDRFFAVRPEGSVSTLKIQRTERGDSAVYLCASSLRGGLDEQYFGPGTRLTVT.

CDR3 sequence: CASSLSSVETQYF. The DNA of the CDR3 is TGTGCCAGCAGTTTATCGTCCGTGGAGACCCAGTACTTC. V is TRBV27 and J is TRBJ2-5; D remains unclear. From germline, CDR1 is MNHEY and CDR2 SMNVEV (reference sequence). The CDR3 spans 13 residues. With 0 bases removed from V and 5 bases from J, the gap between germline ends came to 7 bases.

The chain is built from TRBV18 and TRBJ2-1; TRBD1 agrees at 7 bases. CDR3 length: 16 residues. Germline CDR1 and CDR2: KGHSH and LQKENI. V lost 6 bases, J lost 3 bases, and 11 bases stayed unmatched. DNA of the CDR3: TGTGCCAGCTCCCAATCACCCGGGACAGACTACAATGAGCAGTTCTTC. Encoded protein: CASSQSPGTDYNEQFF.

The rearrangement links TRBV28 to TRBJ2-2, with TRBD1 matching over 10 bases. The CDR3 covers 21 residues. Germline lookup yields CDR1 MDHEN and CDR2 SYDVKM. Trimming removed 3 bases from V and 2 bases from J; junction bases left unmatched: 18. This chain's CDR3 is CASSFSLEAPWDRGNTGELFF. The DNA of the CDR3 is TGTGCCAGCAGTTTTTCCCTTGAGGCCCCATGGGACAGGGGTAACACCGGGGAGCTGTTTTTT.

The J gene is TRBJ1-4, the V gene TRBV28; TRBD1 matches at 8 bases. CDR1 is MDHEN, CDR2 SYDVKM, per germline. V was clipped by 2 bases and J by 7 bases; unmatched bases: 9. The length of the CDR3 is 16 residues. The CDR3 nucleotides are TGTGCCAGCAGTTTAGGAGACAGGGGCGTAAGTGAAAAACTGTTTTTT. Protein sequence: CASSLGDRGVSEKLFF.

The chain has TRBV5-6 and TRBJ2-1, with 15 nucleotides matching TRBD2. V lost 0 bases to trimming and J lost 7 bases; unmatched junction nucleotides: 2. From germline, CDR1 is SGHDT and CDR2 YYEEEE. CDR3 size: 16 residues. CDR3 sequence: CASSLAGLAGGNEQFF. The CDR3, as DNA: TGTGCCAGCAGCTTGGCCGGACTAGCGGGGGGGAATGAGCAGTTCTTC.

The chain combines TRBV7-9 with TRBJ1-6; 7 nucleotides align to TRBD1. Germline V gene data show CDR1 as SEHNR and CDR2 as FQNEAQ (reference sequence). The trim removed 7 bases at V and 7 bases at J, leaving 10 bases unmatched. The CDR3 has 15 residues. CDR3 sequence (DNA): TGTGCCAGCACCGAGACAGGGTACGGCAATTCACCCCTCCACTTT. Translated: CASTETGYGNSPLHF. The full variable domain, rest sourced from reference TRBV7-9 and TRBJ1-6, is DTGVSQNPRHKITKRGQNVTFRCDPISEHNRLYWYRQTLGQGPEFLTYFQNEAQLEKSRLLSDRFSAERPKGSFSTLEIQRTEQGDSAMYLCASTETGYGNSPLHFGNGTRLTVT.

The chain is built from TRBV5-6 and TRBJ2-7, with 9 bases fitting TRBD2. The germline V gene encodes CDR1 SGHDT and CDR2 YYEEEE. There are 15 residues in the CDR3. V was clipped by 5 bases and J by 3 bases; unmatched bases: 9. CDR3 in amino acids: CASSKFSGRIYEQYF. The CDR3 DNA reads TGTGCCAGCAGTAAATTTAGCGGGAGAATCTACGAGCAGTACTTC.

This clone was observed once. The chain recombines TRBV10-3 with TRBJ2-2; D is possibly TRBD2 (6 bases). The germline V and J ends were trimmed by 4 bases and 4 bases, with 10 bases remaining between them. The germline V gene has CDR1 ENHRY and CDR2 SYGVKD. This CDR3 contains 14 residues. The CDR3 sequence is CAISGQGGTGELFF. CDR3 coding DNA: TGTGCCATCAGTGGGCAGGGAGGCACCGGGGAGCTGTTTTTT.

The chain links TRBV27 to TRBJ1-2, with D possibly TRBD1 on 5 matching bases. Germline-derived CDR1 and CDR2 are MNHEY and SMNVEV (reference sequence). This CDR3 spans 12 amino acids. Between the trimmed V and J ends, which lost 5 bases and 8 bases, there was a span of 12 bases. The CDR3, as DNA: TGTGCCAGCAGTAAGCAGGGTGGCGGCTACACCTTC. Translated: CASSKQGGGYTF.

This chain uses TRBV7-9 with TRBJ2-4; D is possibly TRBD2 (5 bases). CDR3 length equals 14 residues. Between the trimmed V and J ends, which lost 5 bases and 0 bases, there was a span of 8 bases. Germline-derived CDR1 and CDR2 are SEHNR and FQNEAQ (reference sequence). CDR3 in DNA: TGTGCCAGCAGCCAAGGACTAGCCAAAAACATTCAGTACTTC. Its translation: CASSQGLAKNIQYF.

V usage is TRBV6-5 and J usage is TRBJ1-1; D might be TRBD1 (5 bases). Trimming cost V 6 bases and J 0 bases, with 11 bases left between them. This CDR3 comprises 14 residues. In germline, CDR1 is MNHEY, CDR2 SVGAGI. The CDR3 DNA reads as TGTGCCAGCAGCGCGACAGACATGAACACTGAAGCTTTCTTT. This sequence encodes CASSATDMNTEAFF.

This chain links TRBV9 with TRBJ1-2; D is possibly TRBD1 (5 bases). The CDR3 length is 13 residues. Germline V lookup: CDR1 SGDLS, CDR2 YYNGEE. V shed 0 bases and J shed 6 bases, with 9 bases lying between them. CDR3 sequence (DNA): TGTGCCAGCAGCGTAGCTCCGGGGGATGGCTACACCTTC. This encodes CASSVAPGDGYTF.

The chain has TRBV7-2 and TRBJ2-1, with D maybe TRBD2 (7 bases). V was clipped by 1 base and J by 11 bases, with 12 bases between them. Looked up from germline, CDR1 is SGHTA and CDR2 is FQGNSA. There are 13 residues in the CDR3. CDR3: CASSLGERDKQFF. The CDR3 nucleotides are TGTGCCAGCAGCTTAGGGGAGCGGGACAAGCAGTTCTTC.

This rearrangement joins TRBV2 to TRBJ2-1; 7 bases are a match to TRBD1. Per the germline V gene, CDR1 is SNHLY and CDR2 is FYNNEI. V lost 7 bases and J lost 1; bases outside the gene matches: 7. This CDR3 has 15 amino acids. CDR3 in amino acids: CASKGGSLSYNEQFF. The CDR3 DNA reads as TGTGCCAGCAAAGGGGGCAGTTTATCCTACAATGAGCAGTTCTTC.

The chain links TRBV7-3 to TRBJ1-6, with 11 bases lining up with TRBD1. CDR1 SGHTA and CDR2 FQGTGA come from the germline V gene. V shed 5 bases, J shed 9 bases, and the junction held 3 bases outside the gene matches. CDR3 length equals 14 residues. DNA of the CDR3: TGTGCCAGCAGCCTCGGGACAGGGGGTTCACCCCTCCACTTT. Translation gives CASSLGTGGSPLHF.

V gene TRBV28 combines with J gene TRBJ2-3; D is unresolved. Trimming stripped 10 bases from V and 0 bases from J, with 14 bases between. This CDR3 is 14 amino acids long. Per the germline V gene, CDR1 is MDHEN and CDR2 is SYDVKM. The CDR3 nucleotides are TGTGCCACGCAGTTTTCTGATAGCACAGATACGCAGTATTTT. Amino acids: CATQFSDSTDTQYF.

The gene calls are TRBV7-2 and TRBJ1-5, with D uncertain. The CDR3 consists of 13 residues. CDR1 is SGHTA, CDR2 FQGNSA, per germline. V lost 6 bases, J lost 4 bases, and 10 bases lay in between. CDR3 sequence: CASSKTGNQPQHF. CDR3 bases: TGTGCCAGCAGTAAAACGGGGAATCAGCCCCAGCATTTT.

V gene TRBV30 combines with J gene TRBJ1-5, with D maybe TRBD1 (5 bases). CDR3 length: 13 amino acids. V was shortened by 0 bases and J by 4 bases, with 7 bases between the two germline ends. Looked up from germline, CDR1 is GTSNPN and CDR2 is SVGIG (reference sequence). CDR3 bases: TGTGCCTGGAGTGTCCGGGGGAATCAGCCCCAGCATTTT. Translating gives CAWSVRGNQPQHF. The variable domain in full, completed from reference TRBV30 and TRBJ1-5, reads SQTIHQWPATLVQPVGSPLSLECTVEGTSNPNLYWYRQAAGRGLQLLFYSVGIGQISSEVPQNLSASRPQDRQFILSSKKLLLSDSGFYLCAWSVRGNQPQHFGDGTRLSIL.

This sequence joins TRBV13 and TRBJ1-2; TRBD1 agrees at 9 bases. The CDR3 consists of 17 residues. Germline CDR1 PRHDT, CDR2 FYEKMQ (reference sequence). J was trimmed by 3 bases and V by 4 bases; bases with no gene match: 12. The CDR3 DNA sequence: TGTGCCAGCAGCTCCAAGACAGGGGGGAAATTGGACTATGGCTACACCTTC. Translating it yields CASSSKTGGKLDYGYTF.

This clone has a single count. The gene calls are TRBV5-6 and TRBJ2-7, with 7 bases that match TRBD2. With 0 bases clipped from V and 3 bases from J, the junction kept 6 bases outside the gene matches. Germline V gene data show CDR1 as SGHDT and CDR2 as YYEEEE. This CDR3 spans 15 amino acids. CDR3: CASSLVGGWDYEQYF. The CDR3 DNA reads TGTGCCAGCAGCTTGGTGGGAGGGTGGGACTACGAGCAGTACTTC. The whole variable domain, filled in from reference TRBV5-6 and TRBJ2-7, reads DAGVTQSPTHLIKTRGQQVTLRCSPKSGHDTVSWYQQALGQGPQFIFQYYEEEERQRGNFPDRFSGHQFPNYSSELNVNALLLGDSALYLCASSLVGGWDYEQYFGPGTRLTVT.

The chain uses TRBV7-6 and TRBJ2-1; 8 bases agree with TRBD2. The germline V gene encodes CDR1 SGHVS and CDR2 FNYEAQ. The CDR3 is made up of 15 amino acids. Trimming at V came to 5 bases and at J to 3 bases, leaving 6 bases not matched to a gene. The CDR3 nucleotides are TGTGCCAGCAGCCTCAGCGGGGGCTTCTACAATGAGCAGTTCTTC. It is translated as CASSLSGGFYNEQFF.

The chain links TRBV11-2 to TRBJ1-1; TRBD1 might be the D (5 bases). The CDR3 consists of 17 residues. The germline V gene encodes CDR1 SGHAT and CDR2 FQNNGV. Trimming cost V 2 bases and J 0 bases, with 16 bases left between them. The CDR3 here is CASSLLGRGSMNTEAFF. DNA of the CDR3: TGTGCCAGCAGCTTATTGGGTAGGGGAAGCATGAACACTGAAGCTTTCTTT. The full variable domain, its missing parts supplied by reference TRBV11-2 and TRBJ1-1, is EAGVAQSPRYKIIEKRQSVAFWCNPISGHATLYWYQQILGQGPKLLIQFQNNGVVDDSQLPKDRFSAERLKGVDSTLKIQPAKLEDSAVYLCASSLLGRGSMNTEAFFGQGTRLTVV.

This clone was recorded only once. The chain is built from TRBV5-1 and TRBJ2-5; 12 nucleotides agree with TRBD1. The germline CDR1 and CDR2 sequences are SGHRS and YFSETQ. The CDR3 has 14 residues. J was trimmed by 5 bases and V by 3 bases; bases with no gene match: 2. The CDR3 nucleotides are TGCGCCAGCAGCTCGGGACAGGGGGCCGAGACCCAGTACTTC. Translation: CASSSGQGAETQYF. The full variable domain, in which reference TRBV5-1 and TRBJ2-5 provide the parts outside the CDR3, is KAGVTQTPRYLIKTRGQQVTLSCSPISGHRSVSWYQQTPGQGLQFLFEYFSETQRNKGNFPGRFSGRQFSNSRSEMNVSTLELGDSALYLCASSSGQGAETQYFGPGTRLLVL.

This clone was detected only once. The genes are TRBV18 and TRBJ2-7, with 7 bases fitting TRBD1. V dropped 3 bases and J dropped 7; count of bases not matched to a gene: 15. The CDR3 runs to 16 residues. The germline V gene has CDR1 KGHSH and CDR2 LQKENI. The CDR3 sequence: CASSPLSGTDVIEQYF. The CDR3 nucleotides read TGTGCCAGCTCACCCCTCTCCGGGACAGACGTTATAGAGCAGTACTTC.

V usage is TRBV27 and J usage is TRBJ1-1; 9 nucleotides line up with TRBD1. This CDR3 has 14 residues. V was clipped by 7 bases and J by 3 bases; unmatched bases: 6. Germline assignment: CDR1 MNHEY and CDR2 SMNVEV (reference sequence). Here the CDR3 reads CASTLTGGDTEAFF. The CDR3 DNA reads as TGTGCCAGCACCCTAACAGGGGGCGACACTGAAGCTTTCTTT.

This clone was detected once. This rearrangement joins TRBV11-3 to TRBJ2-3; 8 positions match TRBD2. This CDR3 has 14 amino acids. CDR1 is SGHNT, CDR2 YENEEA, per germline. V dropped 5 bases and J dropped 1; count of bases not matched to a gene: 2. Written as DNA, the CDR3 is TGTGCCAGCAGCCTGGGACTAGGCACAGATACGCAGTATTTT. Translating gives CASSLGLGTDTQYF.

The rearrangement uses TRBV9 and TRBJ2-7; 12 positions agree with TRBD2. Germline V gene sequence: CDR1 SGDLS, CDR2 YYNGEE. The CDR3 covers 16 residues. V gave up 5 bases and J gave up 4 bases; unmatched junction bases: 10. CDR3 in DNA: TGTGCCAGCAGTCCTTCTAGCGGGGGGGCAGGTTACGAGCAGTACTTC. As protein: CASSPSSGGAGYEQYF.